The next 22 T cell receptor beta chains were all read from a single sample in a study of T-cell reconstitution after alpha-beta-depleted transplantation in children. During its preparation, the TCRbeta library received unique molecular identifiers. Using its own MiXCR run on the PCR reads, TCRdb lists one record per CDR3 protein. The sample gives about 200,000 distinct CDR3 sequences, roughly 6.3% of which show up once; just over 4.5% is in the top ten. The material was PBMCs, obtained before TCRalphabeta/CD19-depleted stem cell transplant. The receptors come from a girl under three years old with combined immunodeficiency, due to receive a stem cell transplant.

This clonotype was counted many times. The chain employs TRBV20-1 and TRBJ2-7; D remains unclear. The CDR3 covers 18 residues. Germline assignment: CDR1 DFQATT and CDR2 SNEGSKA (reference sequence). V lost 0 bases, J lost 2 bases, and 23 bases lay in between. CDR3 in DNA: TGCAGTGCTAGAGAGAAGGGTCTAGTTTTAGGGCTAACCTACGAGCAGTACTTC. It encodes CSAREKGLVLGLTYEQYF.

This clonotype was detected once. A much larger clone differs by one base, so this may be a read error. The conserved phenylalanine or tryptophan normally closing the CDR3 is absent here, so this likely arose from a read error. The chain is built from TRBV27 and TRBJ2-7; 8 positions match TRBD2. Trimming cost V 4 bases and J 0 bases; bases outside gene matches: 5. The CDR3 totals 15 residues. From germline, CDR1 is MNHEY and CDR2 SMNVEV (reference sequence). The CDR3 nucleotides are TGTGCCAGCAGTTATCTAGCGGGTAGCTCCTACGAGCAGTACTAC. It specifies CASSYLAGSSYEQYY.

The table lists this clonotype with many counts. The chain is built from TRBV5-1 and TRBJ2-7; D possibly corresponds to TRBD1 (5 bases). The CDR3 length is 15 residues. V gave up 0 bases and J gave up 2 bases, with 12 bases separating them. From germline, CDR1 is SGHRS and CDR2 YFSETQ. CDR3 sequence (DNA): TGCGCCAGCAGCTTGGAGGCAGGGATGACCTACGAGCAGTACTTC. It codes for CASSLEAGMTYEQYF.

This clonotype was seen ten or more times. CDR3: CASSRYERVGAETQYF. The CDR3 nucleotides are TGTGCCAGCAGTCGATACGAGCGGGTTGGAGCAGAGACCCAGTACTTC. The chain carries TRBV6-5 and TRBJ2-5, with D possibly being TRBD2 (6 bases). Germline assignment: CDR1 MNHEY and CDR2 SVGAGI. This CDR3 contains 16 residues. Trimming took 5 bases from V and 4 from J, leaving 20 bases between them.

This clonotype was recorded at least ten times. The V and J genes are TRBV12-3 or TRBV12-4 and TRBJ1-3, with a possible D match to TRBD1 (5 bases). The CDR3 sequence is 16 residues long. V was trimmed by 3 bases and J by 0 bases, leaving 12 bases between them. The DNA for the CDR3 is TGTGCCAGCAGTTTGGTGAGGGGCCCCTCTGGAAACACCATATATTTT. Protein: CASSLVRGPSGNTIYF.

This clonotype was counted many times. The chain links TRBV3-1 to TRBJ1-4; 8 bases match TRBD1. The V segment lost 5 bases and the J segment 10 bases; nucleotides outside the gene matches: 9. From germline, CDR1 is LGHDT and CDR2 YNNKEL (reference sequence). This CDR3 has 14 residues. CDR3 loop: CASSYRTGRGKLFF. For the CDR3, the DNA is TGTGCCAGCAGCTATAGGACAGGGCGGGGAAAACTGTTTTTT.

At least ten counts were recorded for this clonotype. The CDR3 sequence is CASSPTSGEITGELFF. CDR3 bases: TGCGCCAGCAGCCCCACTAGCGGGGAGATTACCGGGGAGCTGTTTTTT. The rearrangement joins TRBV4-3 to TRBJ2-2; 10 nucleotides align to TRBD2. CDR3 length: 16 amino acids. J was trimmed by 5 bases and V by 4 bases; bases with no gene match: 7. Germline loops: CDR1 LGHNA, CDR2 YSLEER.

This clonotype has at least ten counts. The genes are TRBV7-3 and TRBJ1-1; maybe TRBD1 (5 bases). Germline CDR1 and CDR2: SGHTA and FQGTGA. Trimming stripped 1 base from V and 5 bases from J, with 20 bases between. The CDR3 covers 17 residues. This CDR3 reads CASSLIRAGGPGTEAFF. Written as DNA, the CDR3 is TGTGCCAGCAGCTTAATCAGGGCTGGGGGACCGGGGACTGAAGCTTTCTTT.

There are many counts of this clonotype. The V call is TRBV18, the J call TRBJ2-1, with TRBD2 matching over 9 bases. The CDR3 loop spans 15 amino acids. Germline loops: CDR1 KGHSH, CDR2 LQKENI. After removal of 4 bases from V and 4 bases from J, the junction contained 5 bases not matched to a gene. DNA of the CDR3: TGTGCCAGCTCACGCGGGACTAGCAGTTACAATGAGCAGTTCTTC. Translated, it gives CASSRGTSSYNEQFF.

In this sample, this clonotype turned up many times. A junction boundary mismatches the germline segment, possibly from a read error. The V gene is TRBV2, the J gene TRBJ1-1; no firm D call. CDR1 and CDR2 from the germline V gene are SNHLY and FYNNEI. The CDR3 length is 10 residues. In nucleotides, the CDR3 is TGTGCCAGCAGTGAAGGCATCGGGGTATTT. Protein sequence: CASSEGIGVF.

In this sample, this clonotype turned up many times. This rearrangement joins TRBV28 to TRBJ2-7; D is perhaps TRBD2 (5 bases). The CDR3 sequence is 14 residues long. From germline, CDR1 is MDHEN and CDR2 SYDVKM. V was trimmed by 6 bases and J by 9 bases, leaving 21 bases between them. CDR3 DNA: TGTGCCAGCAGCCCGCCTCGGGGTAGGGAAGGGCAGTACTTC. This encodes CASSPPRGREGQYF.

This clonotype came up many times. The chain joins TRBV5-4 to TRBJ2-2, with 7 bases identical to TRBD2. The CDR3 has 16 residues. CDR1 is SGHNT and CDR2 is YYREEE in the germline V gene (reference sequence). The V segment lost 2 bases and the J segment 0 bases; nucleotides outside the gene matches: 4. CDR3 nucleotide sequence: TGTGCCAGCAGCTTTCAGCGGGGAGCGAACACCGGGGAGCTGTTTTTT. Residues: CASSFQRGANTGELFF.

This clonotype was found many times. The chain uses TRBV20-1 and TRBJ2-5; 9 nucleotides agree with TRBD2. Germline CDR1 and CDR2: DFQATT and SNEGSKA (reference sequence). V shed 0 bases, J shed 4 bases, and the junction held 15 bases outside the gene matches. This CDR3 region has 18 residues. Here the CDR3 DNA reads TGCAGTGCTAGAGATCTCAGAAGCGGGGGGCTCCTAGGAGAGACCCAGTACTTC. Its protein product is CSARDLRSGGLLGETQYF.

This clonotype was counted ten times or more. This chain uses TRBV12-3 or TRBV12-4 with TRBJ2-1; D is unresolved. V was trimmed by 1 base and J by 14 bases, leaving 15 bases between them. CDR3 size: 13 residues. CDR3 protein: CASSLGAVRWEFF. The CDR3 coding sequence is TGTGCCAGCAGTTTAGGGGCCGTTAGGTGGGAGTTCTTC.

The CDR3 loop is CASSIAFGRGVYEQYF. CDR3 sequence (DNA): TGTGCCAGTAGTATAGCCTTCGGGCGGGGGGTCTACGAGCAGTACTTC. This chain connects TRBV19 to TRBJ2-7, with TRBD2 matching over 8 bases. Trimming cost V 1 base and J 3 bases; bases outside gene matches: 8. This CDR3 is 16 amino acids long. CDR1 LNHDA and CDR2 SQIVND come from the germline V gene (reference sequence).

This clonotype was seen at least ten times. The chain uses TRBV20-1 and TRBJ2-1, with 8 bases matching TRBD2. V was clipped by 3 bases and J by 7 bases; unmatched bases: 5. Germline CDR1 DFQATT, CDR2 SNEGSKA (reference sequence). The CDR3 is made up of 13 amino acids. In DNA, the CDR3 is TGCAGTGCTAGGGCGGGAGGTTCTAATGAGCAGTTCTTC. Translation: CSARAGGSNEQFF.

This clonotype was found many times. The rearrangement links TRBV20-1 to TRBJ2-1, with 11 bases fitting TRBD2. V lost 4 bases to trimming and J lost 0 bases; unmatched junction nucleotides: 14. Germline assignment: CDR1 DFQATT and CDR2 SNEGSKA (reference sequence). The CDR3 covers 19 residues. CDR3 region: CSAIASGRYLRSSYNEQFF. The CDR3 bases are TGCAGTGCTATAGCTAGCGGGAGGTACCTTAGGAGCTCCTACAATGAGCAGTTCTTC.

In the case of this clonotype: This may arise from a read error, as a much more abundant clone is one base away. The chain combines TRBV24-1 with TRBJ2-1; D might be TRBD1 (5 bases). CDR1 is KGHDR, CDR2 SFDVKD, per germline. This CDR3 comprises 13 residues. The CDR3: CATMDTSYHEQFF. In DNA, the CDR3 is TGTGCCACCATGGACACTTCCTACCATGAGCAGTTCTTC.

The table lists this clonotype with many counts. The V and J genes are TRBV7-2 and TRBJ2-1, with D possibly TRBD2 on 6 matching bases. This CDR3 contains 16 residues. The germline V and J ends were trimmed by 5 bases and 0 bases, with 14 bases remaining between them. Germline CDR1 and CDR2: SGHTA and FQGNSA. Written as DNA, the CDR3 is TGTGCCAGCAGCCTCACTCTAGCGTTCTCCTACAATGAGCAGTTCTTC. Translation gives CASSLTLAFSYNEQFF.

This chain connects TRBV7-9 to TRBJ2-3, with 11 bases that match TRBD2. In germline, CDR1 is SEHNR, CDR2 FQNEAQ (reference sequence). CDR3 length equals 16 residues. Trimming at V came to 3 bases and at J to 2 bases, leaving 4 bases not matched to a gene. The CDR3 DNA is TGTGCCAGCAGCTTTCTACTAGCGGGGGTCACAGATACGCAGTATTTT. It encodes CASSFLLAGVTDTQYF. Complete variable domain (other parts from reference TRBV7-9 and TRBJ2-3): DTGVSQNPRHKITKRGQNVTFRCDPISEHNRLYWYRQTLGQGPEFLTYFQNEAQLEKSRLLSDRFSAERPKGSFSTLEIQRTEQGDSAMYLCASSFLLAGVTDTQYFGPGTRLTVL.

Points on this clonotype: A much larger clone sits a single nucleotide away, making a read error possible. DNA of the CDR3: TGCAGTGCTACCGGGACTAGCGGGGTCTTCGAGCAGTACTTC. This translates into CSATGTSGVFEQYF. The chain uses TRBV20-1 and TRBJ2-7, with 13 bases that match TRBD2. V was pared by 4 bases and J by 6 bases, with 6 bases of the junction left unmatched. The CDR3 loop spans 14 amino acids. Looked up from germline, CDR1 is DFQATT and CDR2 is SNEGSKA (reference sequence).

This clonotype was counted between two and nine times. The rearrangement links TRBV27 to TRBJ2-7; 11 nucleotides agree with TRBD2. CDR1 MNHEY and CDR2 SMNVEV come from the germline V gene (reference sequence). V gave up 4 bases and J gave up 7 bases; unmatched junction bases: 9. CDR3 length equals 15 residues. The CDR3 is CASSSGTSGLGEQYF. The CDR3 bases are TGTGCCAGCAGTTCAGGGACTAGCGGCCTAGGGGAGCAGTACTTC.